The 8 T cell receptor beta chains below come from one sample, sequenced in a study of T cells in localized non-small cell lung cancer. This table comes from immunoSEQ multiplex PCR, and its TCRdb copy is limited to in-frame clones, with some not included. The table has 20,000 to 25,000 clones, roughly 90% seen once. The input for sequencing was peripheral blood, taken before any cancer treatment. The receptor set was obtained from a man aged 40 to 70 with stage I squamous cell lung carcinoma.

The table lists this clone with a few counts. A far larger clone is one base from this, pointing to a likely read error. The identical CDR3 is also encoded by other nucleotide sequences in the sample. The gene calls are TRBV12-5 and TRBJ1-1, with 10 bases lining up with TRBD1. The germline gives CDR1 LGHNT, CDR2 FRNRAP. The CDR3 contains 17 residues. The CDR3 reads CARGLGGTGARGAEAFF. The CDR3 nucleotides read TGTGCTCGTGGTTTGGGGGGGACAGGGGCAAGGGGAGCTGAAGCTTTCTTT.

This chain links TRBV9 with TRBJ1-1, with D possibly TRBD1 on 5 matching bases. Germline lookup yields CDR1 SGDLS and CDR2 YYNGEE. The CDR3 totals 14 residues. V was cut by 3 bases and J by 7 bases, with 16 bases left in between. The CDR3 bases are TGTGCCAGCAGCGGTCCGGGACGGGATGATGAAGCTTTCTTT. Its protein product is CASSGPGRDDEAFF. The full variable domain, its missing parts supplied by reference TRBV9 and TRBJ1-1, is DSGVTQTPKHLITATGQRVTLRCSPRSGDLSVYWYQQSLDQGLQFLIQYYNGEERAKGNILERFSAQQFPDLHSELNLSSLELGDSALYFCASSGPGRDDEAFFGQGTRLTVV.

This rearrangement joins TRBV9 to TRBJ1-1; D is possibly TRBD1 (6 bases). Trimming pared 6 bases from V and 0 bases from J, leaving 9 bases between. This CDR3 contains 13 residues. In germline, CDR1 is SGDLS, CDR2 YYNGEE. The CDR3 is CASNRVLNTEAFF. The CDR3 bases are TGTGCCAGCAACAGGGTTTTGAACACTGAAGCTTTCTTT.

This chain joins TRBV10-1 and TRBJ2-1; 9 positions match TRBD1. The CDR3 spans 17 residues. Germline V gene lookup returns CDR1 WNHNN and CDR2 SYGVQD (reference sequence). V gave up 1 base and J gave up 5 bases; unmatched junction bases: 9. This CDR3 reads CASSELGGQGSDNEQFF. The DNA for the CDR3 is TGCGCCAGCAGTGAGTTAGGGGGACAGGGTAGCGACAATGAGCAGTTCTTC.

The rearrangement uses TRBV4-1 and TRBJ2-7; D remains unclear. The germline CDR1 and CDR2 sequences are MGHRA and YSYEKL. The CDR3 is 13 amino acids. V lost 0 bases to trimming and J lost 5 bases, with 8 bases between them. The CDR3 loop reads CASSQDRGDEQYF. The CDR3 DNA reads as TGCGCCAGCAGCCAAGATCGCGGCGACGAGCAGTACTTC.

This sequence joins TRBV5-8 and TRBJ1-6, with 8 nucleotides matching TRBD1. J gave up 5 bases and V 4 bases, and 14 bases lay outside the gene matches. The CDR3 is 18 residues long. Germline V lookup: CDR1 SGHTS, CDR2 YDEGEE. The CDR3 region is CASSPFLRTGRNNSPLHF. The DNA for the CDR3 is TGTGCCAGCAGCCCTTTCTTGCGGACAGGGCGAAATAATTCACCCCTCCACTTT.

The chain employs TRBV28 and TRBJ2-6; 10 nucleotides line up with TRBD1. Losses at the gene ends were 4 bases for V and 2 bases for J; bases not matched to a gene: 8. This CDR3 is 18 amino acids long. The germline gives CDR1 MDHEN, CDR2 SYDVKM. The CDR3 DNA is TGTGCCAGCAGTTCTTTGGGACAGGGGTCCCCTGGGGCCAACGTCCTGACTTTC. This codes for CASSSLGQGSPGANVLTF.

This chain joins TRBV19 and TRBJ2-7; perhaps D is TRBD1 or TRBD2 (5 bases each). V lost 3 bases to trimming and J lost 0 bases, with 9 bases between them. Germline CDR1 reads LNHDA; CDR2 reads SQIVND (reference sequence). The length of the CDR3 is 14 residues. This CDR3 is CASSIGGNSYEQYF. CDR3 bases: TGTGCCAGTAGTATTGGGGGAAACTCCTACGAGCAGTACTTC.